Presented here are 20 T cell receptor beta chains from one specimen sequenced in a study of cytomegalovirus exposure and HLA in healthy donors. Amplification used 60 Vbeta primers and 13 Jbeta primers. Sequenced by immunoSEQ multiplex PCR; TCRdb stores in-frame clones only, minus some. The profile shows some 120,000 clones, 73% of them singletons. Sequenced: PBMCs. The receptors originated from a man in his 60s in good health and CMV-seropositive.

The V call is TRBV5-4, the J call TRBJ2-6, with TRBD1 as a possible D gene (6 bases). CDR1 and CDR2 from the germline V gene are SGHNT and YYREEE (reference sequence). V gave up 5 bases and J gave up 0 bases, with 15 bases separating them. The CDR3 consists of 17 residues. CDR3 in DNA: TGTGCCAGCAGTTTCAGGGGTGCCATCTCTGGGGCCAACGTCCTGACTTTC. Its protein product is CASSFRGAISGANVLTF.

The genes are TRBV6-5 and TRBJ2-1; D unclear. The germline V gene has CDR1 MNHEY and CDR2 SVGAGI. The length of the CDR3 is 14 residues. V lost 1 base to trimming and J lost 0 bases, with 4 bases between them. The CDR3 DNA reads TGTGCCAGCAGTTACTATCGCTCCTACAATGAGCAGTTCTTC. It yields the protein CASSYYRSYNEQFF.

V usage is TRBV5-1 and J usage is TRBJ1-3; D unresolved. This CDR3 region has 16 residues. The ends were cut back, 3 bases at V and 4 bases at J, with 17 bases in the middle. Germline-derived CDR1 and CDR2 are SGHRS and YFSETQ. The CDR3: CASSSYPTNSGNTIYF. CDR3 bases: TGCGCCAGCAGCTCCTACCCGACAAATTCCGGAAACACCATATATTTT.

The chain has TRBV15 and TRBJ2-7; possible D gene TRBD2, 5 bases. CDR3 length equals 13 residues. CDR1 is LNHNV, CDR2 YYDKDF, per germline (reference sequence). Trimming took 0 bases from V and 7 from J, leaving 10 bases between them. The CDR3 nucleotides are TGTGCCACCAGCAGAGATGGTTCGGGGGAGCAGTACTTC. This sequence encodes CATSRDGSGEQYF.

The CDR3 DNA sequence: TGTGCCAGCAGCTACATTGACAGGTTAATCTCTGGAAACACCATATATTTT. Protein product: CASSYIDRLISGNTIYF. The genes are TRBV5-5 and TRBJ1-3; weak D call: TRBD1 (6 bases). CDR1 and CDR2 (germline): SGHKS, YYEKEE (reference sequence). V lost 3 bases and J lost 0, with 16 bases in between. This CDR3 has 17 residues.

The chain couples TRBV11-2 to TRBJ2-5; 7 nucleotides line up with TRBD1. This CDR3 region has 16 residues. Unmatched junction bases numbered 13, after V lost 4 bases and J lost 5 bases. The V gene's germline CDR1 is SGHAT and CDR2 FQNNGV. CDR3 in amino acids: CASSSGTVPLMETQYF. The CDR3 DNA follows: TGTGCCAGCAGCTCCGGGACAGTTCCTCTTATGGAGACCCAGTACTTC.

V is TRBV6-1 and J is TRBJ1-2, with 8 bases lining up with TRBD1. The germline V gene has CDR1 MNHNS and CDR2 SASEGT. CDR3 length: 13 amino acids. Trimming cost V 7 bases and J 8 bases; bases outside gene matches: 9. DNA of the CDR3: TGTGCCAGCAAGGCAGGACAGGGAGGGGGCTACACCTTC. This translates into CASKAGQGGGYTF.

The sample holds a few counts of this clone. The chain combines TRBV5-8 with TRBJ1-4; D may be TRBD1 (5 bases). Germline CDR1 is SGHTS and CDR2 is YDEGEE. The CDR3 is made up of 16 amino acids. Trimming shortened V by 4 bases and J by 7 bases, and 20 bases separated the two germline ends. CDR3 nucleotides: TGTGCCAGCAGCCCCCCGGCGACAGCTCCTTTTGAAAAACTGTTTTTT. It encodes CASSPPATAPFEKLFF.

In its sample, this clone was seen a few times. The V and J genes are TRBV5-1 and TRBJ2-1; weak D call: TRBD2 (6 bases). Trimming left V 4 bases short and J 6 bases short, with 20 bases between. The CDR3 runs to 16 residues. Per the germline V gene, CDR1 is SGHRS and CDR2 is YFSETQ. This chain's CDR3 is CASSPFAGGPLNEQFF. The CDR3 region has the DNA TGCGCCAGCAGCCCATTCGCCGGGGGTCCCCTCAATGAGCAGTTCTTC.

This chain connects TRBV30 to TRBJ2-5; 9 bases are a match to TRBD1. Germline values: CDR1 GTSNPN, CDR2 SVGIG (reference sequence). The CDR3 is made up of 13 amino acids. V shed 3 bases and J 5 bases; nucleotides not matched to a gene: 4. This CDR3 reads CAWSTGGVETQYF. CDR3 nucleotide sequence: TGTGCCTGGAGCACAGGGGGCGTCGAGACCCAGTACTTC.

The genes are TRBV19 and TRBJ2-7, with D possibly TRBD2 on 5 matching bases. The length of the CDR3 is 13 residues. Germline values: CDR1 LNHDA, CDR2 SQIVND (reference sequence). Trimming removed 6 bases from V and 2 bases from J, with 11 bases in between. The CDR3 sequence is CASRRPGTYEQYF. DNA of the CDR3: TGTGCCAGTAGGCGACCCGGGACCTACGAGCAGTACTTC.

This clone was seen only a few times. The V and J genes are TRBV19 and TRBJ1-1, with 7 bases lining up with TRBD1. J lost 1 base, V lost 6 bases, and 2 bases had no gene match. CDR3 length equals 13 residues. CDR1 LNHDA and CDR2 SQIVND come from the germline V gene (reference sequence). The CDR3 coding sequence is TGTGCCAGTAGCACAGGGGAGAACACTGAAGCTTTCTTT. Translating it yields CASSTGENTEAFF.

The chain recombines TRBV29-1 with TRBJ2-7; 8 positions match TRBD2. Trimming at V came to 6 bases and at J to 0 bases, leaving 10 bases not matched to a gene. The length of the CDR3 is 15 residues. Germline CDR1 reads SQVTM; CDR2 reads ANQGSEA. In DNA form, the CDR3 reads TGCAGCGTCCTCAAAGCCACTAGCGGCTCCTACGAGCAGTACTTC. Protein product: CSVLKATSGSYEQYF.

The chain has TRBV19 and TRBJ2-2; D possibly corresponds to TRBD1 (5 bases). Germline values: CDR1 LNHDA, CDR2 SQIVND (reference sequence). The CDR3 covers 14 residues. The V and J ends lost 9 bases and 0 bases respectively, with 11 bases between them. This chain's CDR3 is CASQAGTNTGELFF. The DNA for the CDR3 is TGTGCCAGCCAGGCAGGGACGAACACCGGGGAGCTGTTTTTT.

The genes are TRBV10-1 and TRBJ2-1, with no clear D. The CDR3 is 14 residues long. Germline V CDR1 and CDR2: WNHNN, SYGVQD (reference sequence). V lost 4 bases, J lost 0 bases, and 7 bases lay in between. The DNA of the CDR3 is TGCGCCAGCAGTGTGGGCCTCTCCTACAATGAGCAGTTCTTC. This gives the protein CASSVGLSYNEQFF.

The chain uses TRBV11-2 and TRBJ1-1; TRBD1 matches at 8 bases. With 1 base clipped from V and 10 bases from J, the junction kept 23 bases outside the gene matches. CDR1 and CDR2 (germline): SGHAT, FQNNGV. The CDR3 has 19 residues. CDR3 sequence (DNA): TGTGCCAGCAGCTTAGGTCGGCAGGGGGCCCTCTCGTTGGATAGCCCAGCTTTCTTT. This translates into CASSLGRQGALSLDSPAFF.

This clone was seen only once. The gene calls are TRBV5-1 and TRBJ2-5; the match to TRBD1 covers 7 bases. The germline CDR1 and CDR2 sequences are SGHRS and YFSETQ. The CDR3 has 15 amino acids. The J segment lost 3 bases and the V segment lost 2 bases, leaving 7 bases of the junction unmatched. CDR3 in amino acids: CASSFSGTAEETQYF. The DNA of the CDR3 is TGCGCCAGCAGCTTCTCCGGGACAGCCGAAGAGACCCAGTACTTC.

V is TRBV2 and J is TRBJ1-5; D is undetermined. CDR3 length: 14 residues. Germline CDR1 SNHLY, CDR2 FYNNEI. Trimming shortened V by 6 bases and J by 2 bases, and 11 bases separated the two germline ends. The CDR3, as DNA: TGTGCCAGCAGGTTGCAGGTAGGCAATCAGCCCCAGCATTTT. Protein sequence: CASRLQVGNQPQHF.

This clone turned up a few times. The chain has TRBV5-1 and TRBJ2-3; TRBD2 matches at 8 bases. V was pared by 5 bases and J by 4 bases, with 6 bases of the junction left unmatched. This CDR3 spans 14 amino acids. Germline V gene sequence: CDR1 SGHRS, CDR2 YFSETQ. CDR3 DNA sequence: TGCGCCAGCAGGCGGACTAGCTTGGCAGATACGCAGTATTTT. This encodes CASRRTSLADTQYF.

Only one count was recorded for this clone. The chain recombines TRBV30 with TRBJ2-7; tentatively, D is TRBD2 (5 bases). The CDR3 contains 16 residues. Germline V gives CDR1 GTSNPN, CDR2 SVGIG (reference sequence). With 3 bases removed from V and 0 bases from J, the gap between germline ends came to 18 bases. The CDR3 protein is CAWSTEPGYSSYEQYF. CDR3 bases: TGTGCCTGGAGCACGGAACCGGGGTATTCCTCCTACGAGCAGTACTTC.